This T cell receptor (beta chain) was captured by sequencing in a study of blood T cell repertoires in COVID-19. Clones were read by immunoSEQ multiplex PCR, and TCRdb kept only the in-frame ones, dropping some. The data show 200,000 to 250,000 clones, 86% seen once. Individuals aged roughly 18 to 95 years were recruited from about two dozen US areas. The CDR3 consists of 14 residues. Germline CDR1 SEHNR, CDR2 FQNEAQ (reference sequence). V gave up 6 bases and J gave up 5 bases, with 17 bases separating them. The J gene is TRBJ2-7, the V gene TRBV7-9; possible D gene TRBD2, 5 bases. The TCR was taken from a woman aged 50 to 65 in a cohort exposed to, infected with or recovered from COVID-19 (not recorded which). The sample taken for sequencing was PBMCs or T cells enriched from blood (not recorded which). The CDR3 DNA sequence: TGTGCCAGCAGGACGACGGGAAATTCGAACGAGCAGTACTTC. Its protein product is CASRTTGNSNEQYF.